Listed below are T cell receptor beta chains from one sample, sequenced in a study of cytomegalovirus exposure and HLA in healthy donors. Profiling relied on immunoSEQ multiplex PCR, and the TCRdb table lists in-frame clones only, not all of them. This sample has about 94,000 clones, with 78% found just once. Sequencing input: PBMCs. These receptors were obtained from a woman between 55 and 75 years old in good health and CMV-seronegative. The CDR3 runs from the conserved cysteine through the conserved F or W. D genes are given only for firm matches. Clone size is not always given. Where it is, it says once, few, many or a class for expanded clones.

size: .
D: .
V: TRBV14
J: TRBJ1-3
CDR3: CASSQGLSSGNTIYF
DNA: TGTGCCAGCAGCCAAGGTCTCAGCTCTGGAAACACCATATATTTT

size: .
D: .
V: TRBV6-1
J: TRBJ1-2
CDR3: CASTVRVYGYTF
DNA: TGTGCCAGCACCGTCAGGGTCTATGGCTACACCTTC

size: once
D: TRBD1
V: TRBV10-2
J: TRBJ2-2
CDR3: CASSVAGTGGSGELFF
DNA: TGCGCCAGCAGTGTTGCCGGGACAGGGGGCTCCGGGGAGCTGTTTTTT

size: .
D: TRBD2
V: TRBV28
J: TRBJ2-5
CDR3: CASSSPAGEGGETQYF
DNA: TGTGCCAGCAGTTCACCCGCGGGAGAGGGAGGAGAGACCCAGTACTTC

size: few
D: TRBD2
V: TRBV10-1
J: TRBJ2-3
CDR3: CASSVGGGAGADTQYF
DNA: TGCGCCAGCAGTGTCGGCGGGGGGGCAGGCGCAGATACGCAGTATTTT

size: .
D: .
V: TRBV29-1
J: TRBJ2-4
CDR3: CSVEGVVGRGNIQYF
DNA: TGCAGCGTTGAAGGGGTGGTGGGTAGGGGGAACATTCAGTACTTC

size: .
D: .
V: TRBV9
J: TRBJ2-6
CDR3: CASSVNGMVSGANVLTF
DNA: TGTGCCAGCAGCGTGAACGGGATGGTATCTGGGGCCAACGTCCTGACTTTC

size: .
D: .
V: TRBV30
J: TRBJ1-1
CDR3: CAWSVTEMNTEAFF
DNA: TGTGCCTGGAGTGTCACAGAGATGAACACTGAAGCTTTCTTT

size: few
D: TRBD1
V: TRBV6-6
J: TRBJ1-2
CDR3: CASSAQGPQNYGYTF
DNA: TGTGCCAGCAGTGCACAGGGGCCTCAGAACTATGGCTACACCTTC

size: .
D: .
V: TRBV27
J: TRBJ1-5
CDR3: CASSVGGVGQPQHF
DNA: TGTGCCAGCAGTGTGGGGGGGGTGGGTCAGCCCCAGCATTTT

size: few
D: .
V: TRBV4-1
J: TRBJ2-1
CDR3: CASSQEAGTLNNEQFF
DNA: TGCGCCAGCAGCCAAGAAGCGGGTACCCTCAACAATGAGCAGTTCTTC

size: .
D: .
V: TRBV28
J: TRBJ2-4
CDR3: CASSEEGGIQYF
DNA: TGTGCCAGCAGTGAGGAAGGTGGCATTCAGTACTTC

size: .
D: .
V: TRBV5-6
J: TRBJ2-2
CDR3: CASSLKGRWVNTGELFF
DNA: TGTGCCAGCAGCTTGAAGGGGCGTTGGGTGAACACCGGGGAGCTGTTTTTT

size: .
D: .
V: TRBV4-3
J: TRBJ1-2
CDR3: CASSQAGKSNYGYTF
DNA: TGCGCCAGCAGCCAAGCCGGGAAATCTAACTATGGCTACACCTTC

size: once
D: .
V: TRBV5-5
J: TRBJ1-2
CDR3: CASSSLYGSANYGYTF
DNA: TGTGCCAGCAGCTCCCTTTACGGGTCCGCTAACTATGGCTACACCTTC

size: .
D: .
V: TRBV6-1
J: TRBJ2-7
CDR3: CASNLGGDSYEQYF
DNA: TGTGCCAGCAATCTCGGGGGAGACTCCTACGAGCAGTACTTC

size: once
D: .
V: TRBV2
J: TRBJ2-7
CDR3: CASSLGASSYEQCF
DNA: TGTGCCAGCAGTCTGGGGGCCAGCTCCTACGAGCAGTGCTTC

size: .
D: .
V: TRBV28
J: TRBJ1-4
CDR3: CASSRWGRTNEKLFF
DNA: TGTGCCAGCAGTCGGTGGGGCCGGACTAATGAAAAACTGTTTTTT

size: .
D: TRBD2
V: TRBV27
J: TRBJ2-3
CDR3: CASSRLAGTDTQYF
DNA: TGTGCCAGCAGTAGGCTAGCGGGCACAGATACGCAGTATTTT

size: .
D: .
V: TRBV5-6
J: TRBJ2-7
CDR3: CASSLAAASYEQYF
DNA: TGTGCCAGCAGCTTGGCGGCGGCCTCCTACGAGCAGTACTTC

size: once
D: .
V: TRBV19
J: TRBJ1-1
CDR3: CASSTTANTEAFF
DNA: TGTGCCAGTAGTACCACAGCGAACACTGAAGCTTTCTTT

size: .
D: TRBD1
V: TRBV19
J: TRBJ1-1
CDR3: CASSGQGADTEAFF
DNA: TGTGCCAGTAGTGGACAGGGGGCCGACACTGAAGCTTTCTTT